This is a list of T cell receptor beta chains from one sample in a study of glioma-infiltrating T cells after dendritic cell vaccination. Data came from immunoSEQ multiplex PCR; TCRdb stores just in-frame clones and leaves some out. Of approximately 100,000 clones listed, roughly 79% are singletons. The specimen was blood, collected before dendritic cell vaccination. The receptor source for this set is a human donor with glioblastoma. CDR3s include the opening cysteine and the closing phenylalanine or tryptophan.

CDR3aa: CASSKRTGANYGYTF; v_gene: TRBV19
CDR3aa: CASSRDPGQTTEAFF; v_gene: TRBV4-3
CDR3aa: CASSWGPGGNQPQHF; v_gene: TRBV27
CDR3aa: CASSYGGGVNEKLFF; v_gene: TRBV6-5
CDR3aa: CASSVPTGIGTEAFF; v_gene: TRBV5-5
CDR3aa: CASSGTGPSGNTIYF; v_gene: TRBV27
CDR3aa: CASGQDRAYDNQPQHF; v_gene: TRBV12-5
CDR3aa: CASGQGGSPLHF; v_gene: TRBV9
CDR3aa: CASTTTGADSPLHF; v_gene: TRBV19
CDR3aa: CASSRYRDRGAIGKNIQYF; v_gene: TRBV13
CDR3aa: CASRGQGRNEQFF; v_gene: TRBV19
CDR3aa: CASSLSGQGVYEKLFF; v_gene: TRBV7-8
CDR3aa: CASSARDAWGEQYF; v_gene: TRBV5-6
CDR3aa: CASRDGTGYGYTF; v_gene: TRBV10-2
CDR3aa: CASNPGVWSSYEQYF; v_gene: TRBV27
CDR3aa: CASSVGSSYNSPLHF; v_gene: TRBV7-2
CDR3aa: CASSDGNNEQFF; v_gene: TRBV10-1